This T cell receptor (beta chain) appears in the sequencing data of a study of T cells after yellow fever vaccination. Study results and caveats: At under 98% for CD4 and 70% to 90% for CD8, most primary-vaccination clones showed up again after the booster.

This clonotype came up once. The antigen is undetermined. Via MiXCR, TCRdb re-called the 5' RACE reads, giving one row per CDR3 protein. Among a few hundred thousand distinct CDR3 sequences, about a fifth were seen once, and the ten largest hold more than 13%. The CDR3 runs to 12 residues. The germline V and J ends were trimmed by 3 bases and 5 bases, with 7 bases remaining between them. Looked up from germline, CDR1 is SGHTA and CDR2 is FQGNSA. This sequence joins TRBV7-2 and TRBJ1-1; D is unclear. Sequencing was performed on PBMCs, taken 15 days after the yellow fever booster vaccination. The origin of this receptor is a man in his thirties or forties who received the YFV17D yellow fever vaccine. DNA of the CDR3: TGTGCCAGCAGCTTTTCCCGTACTGAAGCTTTCTTT. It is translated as CASSFSRTEAFF.